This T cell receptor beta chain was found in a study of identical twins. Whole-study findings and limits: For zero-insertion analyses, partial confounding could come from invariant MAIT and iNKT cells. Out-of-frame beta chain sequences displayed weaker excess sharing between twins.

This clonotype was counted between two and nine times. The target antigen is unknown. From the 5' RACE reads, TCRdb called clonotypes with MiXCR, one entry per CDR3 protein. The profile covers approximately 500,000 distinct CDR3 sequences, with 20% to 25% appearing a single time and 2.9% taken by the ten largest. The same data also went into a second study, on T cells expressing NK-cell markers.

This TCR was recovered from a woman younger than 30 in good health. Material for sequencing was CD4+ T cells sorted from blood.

The CDR3: CASPQRSQFF. The CDR3, as DNA: TGTGCCAGCCCCCAGAGGTCCCAGTTCTTC. The chain employs TRBV27 and TRBJ2-1; D unclear. CDR3 length equals 10 residues. Looked up from germline, CDR1 is MNHEY and CDR2 is SMNVEV (reference sequence). Between the trimmed V and J ends, which lost 8 bases and 13 bases, there was a span of 12 bases.